This T cell receptor beta chain was recovered during a study of T cell clonotyping in hematopoietic cell transplantation. Time point defined: recipient sample about 28 days before transplant, after cytoreduction. The method was immunoSEQ multiplex PCR; TCRdb's version includes in-frame clones alone and lacks a portion of them. Seen here are some 49,000 clones, around 86% observed once, and the top ten hold 4.5% to 6.5%. The source material was peripheral blood mononuclear cells, sampled before stem cell transplant. The source is a man between 60 and 70 years old with biphenotypic leukemia. Some clones in this sample may be carry-over from other donors' samples.

CDR3 DNA: TGCGCCAGCAGCCACCCGGGACTAGCGGGATTTACCTCCTACAATGAGCAGTTCTTC. It translates to CASSHPGLAGFTSYNEQFF. The chain links TRBV4-1 to TRBJ2-1; 13 nucleotides agree with TRBD2. The V gene end was trimmed by 3 bases and the J gene end by 0 bases; junction bases not matched to a gene: 8. CDR1 and CDR2 (germline): MGHRA, YSYEKL. The CDR3 spans 19 residues.